The 25 T cell receptor beta chains given below trace back to one sample, sequenced in a study of PD-1 blockade in classical Hodgkin lymphoma. Described time point: cycle 4 day 1 (C4D1), after 6 weeks of nivolumab. Every patient relapsed after autologous stem cell transplantation, and brentuximab vedotin exposure varied. Thawed PBMCs underwent magnetic negative selection to yield purified CD4+ T cells. Profiled with immunoSEQ multiplex PCR; TCRdb holds only in-frame clones, not every one. The sample lists 27,000 or so clones; approximately 85% were seen once. Source: CD4+ T cells from blood, taken before the fourth cycle of nivolumab. These receptors came from a human donor with classical Hodgkin lymphoma.

The V call is TRBV11-3, the J call TRBJ1-2; D possibly corresponds to TRBD1 (5 bases). Germline CDR1 is SGHNT and CDR2 is YENEEA. V gave up 1 base and J gave up 0 bases, with 15 bases separating them. This CDR3 region has 17 residues. CDR3 DNA: TGTGCCAGCAGCTTAGTATTTCCCTACAGGTCTAACTATGGCTACACCTTC. Translated, it gives CASSLVFPYRSNYGYTF.

This chain connects TRBV15 to TRBJ1-2; D gene uncertain. Trimming left V 2 bases short and J 0 bases short, with 13 bases between. The CDR3 runs 16 residues. CDR1 is LNHNV, CDR2 YYDKDF, per germline (reference sequence). The CDR3 DNA sequence: TGTGCCACCAGCAGAAATCAGGAGAAAGCTAACTATGGCTACACCTTC. This translates into CATSRNQEKANYGYTF.

The chain couples TRBV10-2 to TRBJ2-2; the D gene is possibly TRBD2 (6 bases). Trimming left V 8 bases short and J 5 bases short, with 21 bases between. Germline V lookup: CDR1 WSHSY, CDR2 SAAADI. The CDR3 contains 16 residues. The chain's CDR3 is CASVGIADKGTGELFF. The CDR3 nucleotides are TGCGCCAGCGTTGGAATAGCGGATAAAGGAACCGGGGAGCTGTTTTTT.

This clone was detected only a few times. The chain recombines TRBV19 with TRBJ2-7; D not certain. The V gene lost 3 bases and the J gene lost 5 bases, with 5 bases spanning the gap. This CDR3 contains 11 residues. The germline V gene encodes CDR1 LNHDA and CDR2 SQIVND (reference sequence). The CDR3 bases are TGTGCCAGTAGTATCGCCCACGAGCAGTACTTC. Protein sequence: CASSIAHEQYF.

This clone was observed a single time. The CDR3 sequence is CASSFGLATDTQYF. CDR3 DNA: TGTGCCAGCAGCTTCGGGCTAGCAACAGATACGCAGTATTTT. The chain combines TRBV11-3 with TRBJ2-3; D perhaps matches TRBD2 (5 bases). Germline assignment: CDR1 SGHNT and CDR2 YENEEA. The CDR3 covers 14 residues. V shed 3 bases and J shed 3 bases, with 10 bases lying between them.

This chain connects TRBV28 to TRBJ2-1, with 7 nucleotides matching TRBD1. V lost 7 bases, J lost 5 bases, and 11 bases stayed unmatched. Germline CDR1 and CDR2: MDHEN and SYDVKM. The CDR3 is 15 amino acids. CDR3 DNA sequence: TGTGCCAGCACCCCCAGGGGGAAATCACACAATGAGCAGTTCTTC. It encodes CASTPRGKSHNEQFF.

The chain combines TRBV18 with TRBJ1-1; maybe TRBD1 (6 bases). V was shortened by 4 bases and J by 8 bases, with 11 bases between the two germline ends. In germline, CDR1 is KGHSH, CDR2 LQKENI. The CDR3 consists of 12 residues. The DNA for the CDR3 is TGTGCCAGCTCACAACAGGGTATAGAAGCTTTCTTT. Its protein product is CASSQQGIEAFF.

This chain links TRBV7-9 with TRBJ1-2; possible D gene TRBD1, 5 bases. This CDR3 has 15 amino acids. Germline assignment: CDR1 SEHNR and CDR2 FQNEAQ (reference sequence). Trimming took off 2 bases at V and 0 bases at J, with 10 bases between the two ends. DNA for the CDR3: TGTGCCAGCAGCTTATCTCAGGGAGCTAACTATGGCTACACCTTC. Amino acids: CASSLSQGANYGYTF.

The chain combines TRBV2 with TRBJ1-3, with 8 bases that match TRBD1. This CDR3 is 14 amino acids long. CDR1 is SNHLY and CDR2 is FYNNEI in the germline V gene. The ends lost 6 bases at V and 4 bases at J; junction bases unmatched: 5. CDR3 sequence: CASRGRQGGNTIYF. As DNA, the CDR3 is TGTGCCAGCAGAGGTCGACAGGGGGGAAACACCATATATTTT.

The chain has TRBV6-1 and TRBJ1-4, with unresolved D. Trimming pared 6 bases from V and 3 bases from J, leaving 11 bases between. This CDR3 has 14 amino acids. Germline CDR1 MNHNS, CDR2 SASEGT. The CDR3 coding sequence is TGTGCCAGCAGAACCGGGTCAGCTAATGAAAAACTGTTTTTT. Encoded protein: CASRTGSANEKLFF.

Note on this clone: One junction end does not reproduce the germline sequence, and a read error may be involved. The chain links TRBV7-7 to TRBJ2-7, with TRBD2 identical over 11 bases. The CDR3 spans 13 residues. Germline assignment: CDR1 SSHAT and CDR2 FNYEAQ (reference sequence). CDR3 coding DNA: TGTGCTAGCAGTCCGGGACTAGCGGCCGAGCAGTACTTC. Translated, it gives CASSPGLAAEQYF.

V is TRBV4-1 and J is TRBJ2-5, with 10 bases lining up with TRBD2. The CDR3 loop spans 17 amino acids. V dropped 3 bases and J dropped 4; count of bases not matched to a gene: 11. Germline CDR1 and CDR2: MGHRA and YSYEKL. As DNA, the CDR3 is TGCGCCAGCAGCCAGGGTCCTAGCGGGAGTGTACGAGAGACCCAGTACTTC. Translation gives CASSQGPSGSVRETQYF.

V usage is TRBV11-3 and J usage is TRBJ2-1, with D tentatively TRBD2 (6 bases). This CDR3 comprises 18 residues. CDR1 and CDR2 (germline): SGHNT, YENEEA. Trimming removed 3 bases at V and 0 bases at J, with 18 bases between. CDR3 nucleotide sequence: TGTGCCAGCAGCTTGACGGGAGTAGTTGGGGACTCCTACAATGAGCAGTTCTTC. This gives the protein CASSLTGVVGDSYNEQFF.

On this clone itself: Compared with germline, one end of the junction differs, possibly owing to a read error. The CDR3 loop is CAWRVQGITTEKLFF. The DNA for the CDR3 is TGTGCCTGGAGGGTACAGGGTATTACTACTGAAAAACTGTTTTTT. The chain links TRBV30 to TRBJ1-4, with D tentatively TRBD1 (6 bases). Germline CDR1 reads GTSNPN; CDR2 reads SVGIG (reference sequence). The length of the CDR3 is 15 residues.

A single count supports this clone. In DNA, the CDR3 is TGTGCCAGCAGCCAAGAGCACAGGGGACTCTATCCTTACGAGCAGTACTTC. Translated: CASSQEHRGLYPYEQYF. The chain joins TRBV4-2 to TRBJ2-5; TRBD1 is a possible D gene (7 bases). With the DNA end fitting TRBJ2-7 better, the J assignment may be wrong. In germline, CDR1 is LGHNA, CDR2 YNFKEQ. The CDR3 consists of 17 residues.

This clone was detected a few times. The CDR3 nucleotides read TGCGCCAGCAGCGGCGGCCTCCGGGCCCTAGAAGCTTTCTTT. Its protein is CASSGGLRALEAFF. The gene calls are TRBV5-1 and TRBJ1-1; D unclear. Trimming stripped 4 bases from V and 8 bases from J, with 18 bases between. Germline CDR1 reads SGHRS; CDR2 reads YFSETQ. The CDR3 is made up of 14 amino acids.

The rearrangement joins TRBV6-1 to TRBJ2-7; a possible D gene is TRBD2 (5 bases). With 5 bases removed from V and 5 bases from J, the gap between germline ends came to 16 bases. CDR3 length equals 14 residues. Germline CDR1 and CDR2: MNHNS and SASEGT. The CDR3: CASSTGGGSNEQYF. The CDR3 DNA follows: TGTGCCAGCAGTACCGGAGGTGGGAGTAACGAGCAGTACTTC.

The rearrangement uses TRBV11-2 and TRBJ1-5; 8 nucleotides match TRBD1. CDR3 size: 13 residues. V trimming: 5 bases; J trimming: 7 bases; junction bases outside the gene matches: 4. Germline V CDR1 and CDR2: SGHAT, FQNNGV. CDR3 sequence reads: CASSQGQGQPQHF. The CDR3, as DNA: TGTGCCAGCAGCCAAGGACAGGGCCAGCCCCAGCATTTT.

Note on this clone: Germline is not matched at one junction end, which may reflect a read error. The rearrangement joins TRBV7-7 to TRBJ2-5; 8 nucleotides line up with TRBD2. The CDR3 runs to 15 residues. CDR1 SSHAT and CDR2 FNYEAQ come from the germline V gene (reference sequence). For the CDR3, the DNA is TGTGCTAGCAGCCTCGGGGGGGGCCTACAAGAGACCCAGTACTTC. Its translation: CASSLGGGLQETQYF.

CDR3 nucleotides: TGCGCCAGCAGCCTAGATTTCGGGGCGATCTACACTGGAAACACCATATATTTT. This encodes CASSLDFGAIYTGNTIYF. V is TRBV4-3 and J is TRBJ1-3; D is possibly TRBD1 (5 bases). V shed 4 bases and J shed 2 bases, with 21 bases lying between them. The CDR3 loop spans 18 amino acids. In germline, CDR1 is LGHNA, CDR2 YSLEER.

The chain combines TRBV30 with TRBJ1-6, with TRBD1 identical over 7 bases. The CDR3 is 12 residues long. The V gene end was trimmed by 4 bases and the J gene end by 9 bases; junction bases not matched to a gene: 3. CDR1 is GTSNPN, CDR2 SVGIG, per germline (reference sequence). CDR3 nucleotide sequence: TGTGCCTGGACAGGGGGGCCTTCACCCCTCCACTTT. Residues: CAWTGGPSPLHF.

CDR3 residues: CSVVEGPSYSSYEQYF. CDR3 DNA sequence: TGCAGCGTTGTGGAGGGGCCCAGCTATAGCTCCTACGAGCAGTACTTC. V and J are TRBV29-1 and TRBJ2-7; tentative D call: TRBD2 (6 bases). The CDR3 consists of 16 residues. Germline CDR1 and CDR2: SQVTM and ANQGSEA. Trimming stripped 4 bases from V and 0 bases from J, with 19 bases between.

This clone appeared a single time. The gene calls are TRBV20-1 and TRBJ2-1; no definite D call. V dropped 6 bases and J dropped 7 bases, with 10 bases sitting between them. This CDR3 comprises 11 residues. Germline loops: CDR1 DFQATT, CDR2 SNEGSKA (reference sequence). The CDR3 loop is CSAARKNEQFF. The DNA for the CDR3 is TGCAGTGCAGCCAGGAAGAATGAGCAGTTCTTC.

The chain uses TRBV6-6 and TRBJ1-4; a weak D match, TRBD1 (5 bases). The V end was cut by 2 bases, the J end by 8 bases, with 15 bases between. CDR3 size: 15 residues. CDR1 is MNHNY, CDR2 SVGAGI, per germline (reference sequence). The CDR3 sequence is CASSYLEGQVEKLFF. Written as DNA, the CDR3 is TGTGCCAGCAGTTACCTGGAGGGGCAGGTCGAAAAACTGTTTTTT.

The chain links TRBV18 to TRBJ1-4, with 11 bases that match TRBD1. The J segment lost 7 bases and the V segment lost 6 bases, leaving 10 bases of the junction unmatched. CDR1 is KGHSH and CDR2 is LQKENI in the germline V gene. The CDR3 is made up of 16 amino acids. For the CDR3, the DNA is TGTGCCAGCTCGCGCCGAGGGACAGGGGGTAGTGAAAAACTGTTTTTT. It yields the protein CASSRRGTGGSEKLFF.